Given below is one TCR beta chain in context. Its antigen is currently unknown. The V end was cut by 5 bases, the J end by 11 bases, with 14 bases between. Germline-derived CDR1 and CDR2 are SGHRS and YFSETQ. The CDR3 contains 13 residues. This sample stems from a study of T cell clonotyping in hematopoietic cell transplantation. General study points: Few recipient clonotypes overlapped donors; over 97% were de novo at given depth. Higher Inverse Simpson Index values in graft donor and pretransplant recipient predicted broader posttransplant TCR diversity. Pathologically expanded recipient clonotypes increased progressively from day 30 to day 180 as diversity fell.

Produced via immunoSEQ multiplex PCR; TCRdb's table is partial and in-frame only. The table lists approximately 25,000 clones, approximately 94% of them singletons. This TCR came from a man between 50 and 59 years old in good health. Some clones in this sample may be carry-over from other donors' samples. The sequenced sample was peripheral blood mononuclear cells. This rearrangement joins TRBV5-1 to TRBJ1-6; D might be TRBD1 (5 bases). The CDR3 loop reads CASRMRQGAPLHF. The CDR3 nucleotides are TGCGCCAGCAGAATGAGGCAGGGAGCACCCCTCCACTTT.